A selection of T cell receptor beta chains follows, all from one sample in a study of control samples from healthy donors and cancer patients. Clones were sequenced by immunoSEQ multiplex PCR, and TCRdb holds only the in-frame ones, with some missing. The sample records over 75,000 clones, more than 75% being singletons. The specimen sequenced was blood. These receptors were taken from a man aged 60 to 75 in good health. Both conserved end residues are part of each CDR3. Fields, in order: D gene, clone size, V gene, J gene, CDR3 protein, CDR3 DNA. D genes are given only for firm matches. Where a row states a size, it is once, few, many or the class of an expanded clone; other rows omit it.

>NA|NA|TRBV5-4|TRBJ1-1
CASTSRSRGAGTEAFF
TGTGCCAGCACTTCTCGGAGCCGGGGAGCAGGCACTGAAGCTTTCTTT
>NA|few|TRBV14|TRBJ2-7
CASSQRGRGWPYEQYF
TGTGCCAGCAGCCAAAGGGGGCGGGGGTGGCCCTACGAGCAGTACTTC
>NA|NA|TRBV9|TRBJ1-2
CASSLRTTAGGGYTF
TGTGCCAGCAGCCTCCGGACGACCGCGGGAGGTGGCTACACCTTC
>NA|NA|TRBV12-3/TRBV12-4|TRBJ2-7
CASSLYHEQYF
TGTGCCAGCAGTTTATATCACGAGCAGTACTTC
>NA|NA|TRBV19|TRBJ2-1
CASSWDTSYNEQFF
TGTGCCAGTAGTTGGGACACGTCCTACAATGAGCAGTTCTTC
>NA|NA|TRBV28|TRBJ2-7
CASSIGELYEQYF
TGTGCCAGCAGTATCGGAGAACTCTACGAGCAGTACTTC
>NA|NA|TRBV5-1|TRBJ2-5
CASSLSRETQYF
TGCGCCAGCAGCTTGAGTCGGGAGACCCAGTACTTC
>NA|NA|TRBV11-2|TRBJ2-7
CASSTSEDEQYF
TGTGCCAGCAGTACCAGTGAGGACGAGCAGTACTTC
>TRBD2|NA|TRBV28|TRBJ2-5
CASSLPIAGGQETQYF
TGTGCCAGCAGTCTCCCGATAGCGGGGGGACAAGAGACCCAGTACTTC
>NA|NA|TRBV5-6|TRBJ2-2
CASSLGIKSPSNTGELFF
TGTGCCAGCAGCTTGGGTATTAAGTCGCCATCGAACACCGGGGAGCTGTTTTTT
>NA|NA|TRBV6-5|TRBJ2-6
CASSLTGPGANVLTF
TGTGCCAGCAGTTTGACAGGCCCTGGGGCCAACGTCCTGACTTTC
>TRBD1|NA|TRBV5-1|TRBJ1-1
CASSLAQGAVSEAFF
TGCGCCAGCAGCTTGGCTCAGGGGGCGGTATCTGAAGCTTTCTTT
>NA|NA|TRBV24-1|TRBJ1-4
CATWGLREEKLFF
TGTGCCACTTGGGGCCTTCGAGAGGAAAAACTGTTTTTT
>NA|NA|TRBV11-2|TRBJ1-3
CASSPLTVGNTIYF
TGTGCCAGCAGCCCCTTGACTGTCGGAAACACCATATATTTT
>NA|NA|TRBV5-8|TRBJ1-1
CASSLIGSAEAFF
TGTGCCAGCAGCTTAATAGGGAGCGCTGAAGCTTTCTTT
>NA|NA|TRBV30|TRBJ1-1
CAWRWGTEAFF
TGTGCCTGGAGGTGGGGCACTGAAGCTTTCTTT
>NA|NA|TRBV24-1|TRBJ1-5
CATSDRGAGQWPQHF
TGTGCCACCAGTGACCGGGGAGCAGGTCAATGGCCCCAGCATTTT
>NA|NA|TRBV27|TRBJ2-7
CASRRTQSYEQYF
TGTGCCAGCAGGAGGACCCAATCCTACGAGCAGTACTTC
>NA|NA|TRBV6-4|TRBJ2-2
CASSDIGGNTGELFF
TGTGCCAGCAGTGACATAGGAGGAAACACCGGGGAGCTGTTTTTT
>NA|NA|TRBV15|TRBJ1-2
CATSRDLEGKGYTF
TGTGCCACCAGCAGAGATCTGGAGGGGAAGGGCTACACCTTC